Listed here are 17 T cell receptor beta chains from one sample, sequenced in a study of radiotherapy plus CTLA-4 blockade in lung cancer. Method: immunoSEQ multiplex PCR; TCRdb's copy keeps in-frame clones and lacks some. The repertoire includes tens of thousands of clones, approximately 80% of them detected once, and approximately 2.4% sits in the top ten. Specimen: peripheral blood, collected from a patient treated with radiotherapy plus ipilimumab. Receptors originate from a human donor with non-small cell lung cancer whose response to radiotherapy plus ipilimumab could not be evaluated.

The chain uses TRBV28 and TRBJ2-5, with D possibly being TRBD2 (7 bases). This CDR3 spans 14 amino acids. The germline V gene has CDR1 MDHEN and CDR2 SYDVKM. Trimming removed 6 bases at V and 4 bases at J, with 15 bases between. CDR3 nucleotide sequence: TGTGCCAGCAGCCACCGGGGGGCTTTAGAGACCCAGTACTTC. This sequence encodes CASSHRGALETQYF. The full variable domain, in which reference TRBV28 and TRBJ2-5 provide the parts outside the CDR3, is DVKVTQSSRYLVKRTGEKVFLECVQDMDHENMFWYRQDPGLGLRLIYFSYDVKMKEKGDIPEGYSVSREKKERFSLILESASTNQTSMYLCASSHRGALETQYFGPGTRLLVL.

V is TRBV6-5 and J is TRBJ1-6; 10 bases align to TRBD1. CDR1 MNHEY and CDR2 SVGAGI come from the germline V gene. The CDR3 contains 14 residues. V was clipped by 4 bases and J by 7 bases; unmatched bases: 1. CDR3 sequence: CASSWDRGNSPLHF. The CDR3 DNA reads as TGTGCCAGCAGTTGGGACAGGGGAAATTCACCCCTCCACTTT.

In its sample, this clone was seen a few times. V gene TRBV7-2 combines with J gene TRBJ1-1, with D uncertain. Germline V gene lookup returns CDR1 SGHTA and CDR2 FQGNSA. The CDR3 spans 13 residues. The V end lost 2 bases, the J end lost 0 bases, and 4 bases lay between the germline ends. In nucleotides, the CDR3 is TGTGCCAGCAGCTTACAGGTGAACACTGAAGCTTTCTTT. This codes for CASSLQVNTEAFF.

The chain employs TRBV6-4 and TRBJ2-6, with 7 bases fitting TRBD1. The CDR3 length is 18 residues. J gave up 3 bases and V 0 bases, and 8 bases lay outside the gene matches. Germline CDR1 and CDR2: MRHNA and SNTAGT. CDR3 in DNA: TGTGCCAGCAGTGACTCGGGGACAGTCATTTATGGGGCCAACGTCCTGACTTTC. It codes for CASSDSGTVIYGANVLTF.

The chain uses TRBV5-6 and TRBJ2-5; 7 bases line up with TRBD1. Trimming took 2 bases from V and 0 from J; bases not matched to a gene: 4. The CDR3 sequence is 15 residues long. Germline loops: CDR1 SGHDT, CDR2 YYEEEE. CDR3 sequence: CASSFTGTDQETQYF. CDR3 in DNA: TGTGCCAGCAGCTTTACTGGGACAGACCAAGAGACCCAGTACTTC.

V usage is TRBV28 and J usage is TRBJ1-5, with a possible D match to TRBD1 (6 bases). The CDR3 is 16 amino acids. Germline V gene sequence: CDR1 MDHEN, CDR2 SYDVKM. V lost 6 bases, J lost 0 bases, and 15 bases lay in between. CDR3: CASSPKQGISNQPQHF. As DNA, the CDR3 is TGTGCCAGCAGCCCAAAACAGGGAATTAGCAATCAGCCCCAGCATTTT.

The genes are TRBV7-3 and TRBJ2-1; D is unresolved. The germline V and J ends were trimmed by 5 bases and 7 bases, with 18 bases remaining between them. Germline lookup yields CDR1 SGHTA and CDR2 FQGTGA. This CDR3 contains 15 residues. The DNA for the CDR3 is TGTGCCAGCAGCCCCAGGTTAGGCCTTGAGAATGAGCAGTTCTTC. It yields the protein CASSPRLGLENEQFF.

The J gene is TRBJ2-3, the V gene TRBV27; D is ambiguous. Trimming took off 6 bases at V and 5 bases at J, with 15 bases between the two ends. The CDR3 is 14 amino acids. Germline assignment: CDR1 MNHEY and CDR2 SMNVEV (reference sequence). DNA of the CDR3: TGTGCCAGCAGAGAGGCCGGAGTTGTAGATACGCAGTATTTT. Translating gives CASREAGVVDTQYF.

V and J are TRBV28 and TRBJ1-3, with 9 bases lining up with TRBD1. The germline gives CDR1 MDHEN, CDR2 SYDVKM. CDR3 length equals 15 residues. V lost 4 bases and J lost 0; bases outside the gene matches: 1. The CDR3 loop reads CASSSTGGSGNTIYF. The CDR3 nucleotides are TGTGCCAGCAGTTCGACAGGGGGCTCTGGAAACACCATATATTTT.

This rearrangement joins TRBV18 to TRBJ1-4; 9 nucleotides match TRBD1. The CDR3 is made up of 16 amino acids. The V and J ends lost 2 bases and 4 bases, in that order; junction bases with no gene match: 5. Germline lookup yields CDR1 KGHSH and CDR2 LQKENI. The CDR3 loop reads CASSPWTGVGNEKLFF. The CDR3 nucleotides read TGTGCCAGCTCACCATGGACAGGGGTCGGTAATGAAAAACTGTTTTTT.

The chain carries TRBV5-1 and TRBJ1-2; 7 nucleotides match TRBD1. The CDR3 length is 15 residues. Germline CDR1 reads SGHRS; CDR2 reads YFSETQ. V lost 1 base to trimming and J lost 4 bases; unmatched junction nucleotides: 7. The CDR3 is CASSLLGGASYGYTF. DNA of the CDR3: TGCGCCAGCAGCTTGTTAGGGGGCGCTTCCTATGGCTACACCTTC.

This clone has a handful of counts. The V call is TRBV11-2, the J call TRBJ2-7; a weak D match, TRBD2 (6 bases). V lost 5 bases and J lost 3, with 20 bases in between. The length of the CDR3 is 16 residues. CDR1 is SGHAT and CDR2 is FQNNGV in the germline V gene. The CDR3 region has the DNA TGTGCCAGCAGCCCGACGGGGGACGGAACGTACTACGAGCAGTACTTC. Protein product: CASSPTGDGTYYEQYF. Together with reference TRBV11-2 and TRBJ2-7, the CDR3 gives the full variable domain: EAGVAQSPRYKIIEKRQSVAFWCNPISGHATLYWYQQILGQGPKLLIQFQNNGVVDDSQLPKDRFSAERLKGVDSTLKIQPAKLEDSAVYLCASSPTGDGTYYEQYFGPGTRLTVT.

This clone was counted a few times. This chain joins TRBV30 and TRBJ1-6, with 7 bases lining up with TRBD1. Germline V gives CDR1 GTSNPN, CDR2 SVGIG (reference sequence). V shed 3 bases, J shed 8 bases, and the junction held 7 bases outside the gene matches. CDR3 length: 14 amino acids. The CDR3 nucleotides read TGTGCCTGGAGCTCCGACAGGGTGGATTCACCCCTCCACTTT. It encodes CAWSSDRVDSPLHF.

The chain carries TRBV30 and TRBJ2-1; 7 positions agree with TRBD1. In germline, CDR1 is GTSNPN, CDR2 SVGIG (reference sequence). Trimming at V came to 1 base and at J to 6 bases, leaving 12 bases not matched to a gene. This CDR3 is 16 amino acids long. CDR3 sequence (DNA): TGTGCCTGGAGTGACTTCGACAGGGACGTTATCAATGAGCAGTTCTTC. Its protein product is CAWSDFDRDVINEQFF.

The chain joins TRBV7-2 to TRBJ2-5, with a possible D match to TRBD1 (5 bases). V lost 5 bases and J lost 5, with 15 bases in between. Germline V lookup: CDR1 SGHTA, CDR2 FQGNSA. The CDR3 length is 14 residues. CDR3 residues: CASSLVVGPETQYF. The CDR3 coding sequence is TGTGCCAGCAGCCTCGTGGTGGGGCCGGAGACCCAGTACTTC.

The CDR3: CASSLGSGSRAFF. Here the CDR3 DNA reads TGCGCCAGCAGCTTGGGATCGGGAAGTCGAGCTTTCTTT. This chain links TRBV5-1 with TRBJ1-1; D gene ambiguous. Germline V CDR1 and CDR2: SGHRS, YFSETQ. Trimming pared 0 bases from V and 10 bases from J, leaving 13 bases between. The CDR3 spans 13 residues. Together with reference TRBV5-1 and TRBJ1-1, the CDR3 gives the full variable domain: KAGVTQTPRYLIKTRGQQVTLSCSPISGHRSVSWYQQTPGQGLQFLFEYFSETQRNKGNFPGRFSGRQFSNSRSEMNVSTLELGDSALYLCASSLGSGSRAFFGQGTRLTVV.

The V call is TRBV28, the J call TRBJ2-5; tentative D call: TRBD2 (7 bases). Germline CDR1 and CDR2: MDHEN and SYDVKM. The V gene lost 3 bases and the J gene lost 5 bases, with 10 bases spanning the gap. The CDR3 spans 13 residues. Here the CDR3 DNA reads TGTGCCAGCAGTTTCGGGGGGCGGGAGACCCAGTACTTC. Its translation: CASSFGGRETQYF.